The 22 T cell receptor beta chains below come from one sample, sequenced in a study of OX40 agonist ivuxolimab in advanced cancers. Receptor libraries were prepared by the immunoSEQ multiplex PCR assay. The clones in this table, taken by TCRdb from immuneACCESS, are in-frame only. Not every clone is retained; where verified, under half of the shortfall comes from an unresolved V gene, and the cause of the rest is unknown. The sample profile shows under 25,000 clones; about nine tenths of them were found once. The ten largest clones add up to 13% of the sample. Sequences were derived from CD4+ or CD8+ T cells sorted from blood, sampled in a trial of the OX40 agonist ivuxolimab. The source is an adult with an advanced solid tumor such as melanoma, head and neck, liver or kidney cancer.

The rearrangement links TRBV6-1 to TRBJ2-7, with D possibly being TRBD2 (6 bases). Trimming cost V 6 bases and J 5 bases, with 14 bases left between them. The CDR3 has 13 residues. Per the germline V gene, CDR1 is MNHNS and CDR2 is SASEGT. This chain's CDR3 is CASSGGTADEQYF. The CDR3, as DNA: TGTGCCAGCAGCGGCGGGACGGCGGACGAGCAGTACTTC.

The V call is TRBV7-9, the J call TRBJ1-2; D call uncertain. V was cut by 0 bases and J by 2 bases, with 19 bases left in between. The CDR3 runs to 18 residues. The germline gives CDR1 SEHNR, CDR2 FQNEAQ (reference sequence). CDR3 amino acids: CASSLAPGEPAANYGYTF. The DNA for the CDR3 is TGTGCCAGCAGCTTAGCGCCAGGCGAGCCGGCGGCCAACTATGGCTACACCTTC.

This clone counts as medium-sized (0.01 to 0.1%). The chain employs TRBV29-1 and TRBJ2-1, with TRBD2 identical over 14 bases. V dropped 1 base and J dropped 7; count of bases not matched to a gene: 6. Germline assignment: CDR1 SQVTM and CDR2 ANQGSEA. The CDR3 runs to 16 residues. In nucleotides, the CDR3 is TGCAGCGTTGAAGGGACTAGCGGGGGGCGGCGGAATGAGCAGTTCTTC. Its translation: CSVEGTSGGRRNEQFF.

The chain has TRBV28 and TRBJ1-1; 9 nucleotides line up with TRBD1. The CDR3 covers 15 residues. The germline V gene has CDR1 MDHEN and CDR2 SYDVKM. After removal of 2 bases from V and 2 bases from J, the junction contained 3 bases not matched to a gene. CDR3 sequence reads: CASSLNRGLNTEAFF. In DNA, the CDR3 is TGTGCCAGCAGTTTAAACAGGGGGCTAAACACTGAAGCTTTCTTT.

The chain links TRBV30 to TRBJ1-1, with D possibly matching TRBD1 (5 bases). This CDR3 region has 13 residues. V lost 3 bases to trimming and J lost 8 bases, with 16 bases between them. Germline CDR1 is GTSNPN and CDR2 is SVGIG (reference sequence). The CDR3 spells CAWRMGQDVEAFF. Written as DNA, the CDR3 is TGTGCCTGGAGAATGGGGCAGGACGTGGAAGCTTTCTTT.

In its sample, this clone was seen once. The chain is built from TRBV6-5 and TRBJ2-2; unclear D gene. The CDR3 is 14 amino acids. Trimming stripped 0 bases from V and 7 bases from J, with 9 bases between. From germline, CDR1 is MNHEY and CDR2 SVGAGI. The CDR3 region is CASSYSDGNGELFF. For the CDR3, the DNA is TGTGCCAGCAGTTACTCGGATGGGAACGGGGAGCTGTTTTTT.

V is TRBV7-9 and J is TRBJ2-2; 9 bases are shared with TRBD1. CDR1 and CDR2 (germline): SEHNR, FQNEAQ (reference sequence). The CDR3 loop spans 17 amino acids. Trimming took 6 bases from V and 1 from J; bases not matched to a gene: 9. CDR3 sequence: CASSPRPGQGNTGELFF. CDR3 nucleotides: TGTGCCAGCAGTCCTAGGCCGGGACAGGGGAACACCGGGGAGCTGTTTTTT. Full variable domain (outside the CDR3, taken from reference TRBV7-9 and TRBJ2-2): DTGVSQNPRHKITKRGQNVTFRCDPISEHNRLYWYRQTLGQGPEFLTYFQNEAQLEKSRLLSDRFSAERPKGSFSTLEIQRTEQGDSAMYLCASSPRPGQGNTGELFFGEGSRLTVL.

J is TRBJ2-1 and V is TRBV5-1, with D tentatively TRBD2 (6 bases). CDR1 is SGHRS and CDR2 is YFSETQ in the germline V gene. The V gene lost 5 bases and the J gene lost 4 bases, with 19 bases spanning the gap. CDR3 length equals 16 residues. The DNA for the CDR3 is TGCGCCAGCAGTAGGGCGCGGGAATCCACATACAATGAGCAGTTCTTC. Translation: CASSRARESTYNEQFF.

V is TRBV30 and J is TRBJ2-5, with D possibly being TRBD2 (5 bases). The V and J ends lost 2 bases and 5 bases respectively, with 12 bases between them. The CDR3 totals 13 residues. The germline CDR1 and CDR2 sequences are GTSNPN and SVGIG (reference sequence). CDR3 protein: CAWSWRRGETQYF. CDR3 DNA: TGTGCCTGGAGTTGGAGGCGTGGGGAGACCCAGTACTTC. The full variable domain, in which reference TRBV30 and TRBJ2-5 provide the parts outside the CDR3, is SQTIHQWPATLVQPVGSPLSLECTVEGTSNPNLYWYRQAAGRGLQLLFYSVGIGQISSEVPQNLSASRPQDRQFILSSKKLLLSDSGFYLCAWSWRRGETQYFGPGTRLLVL.

The chain is built from TRBV11-2 and TRBJ2-1; TRBD1 might be the D (6 bases). The V and J ends lost 1 base and 8 bases respectively, with 15 bases between them. The CDR3 has 15 residues. Germline CDR1 reads SGHAT; CDR2 reads FQNNGV. This CDR3 reads CASSLGPGAVDEQFF. CDR3 DNA: TGTGCCAGCAGCTTAGGACCAGGGGCAGTGGATGAGCAGTTCTTC.

This chain joins TRBV27 and TRBJ2-7; 9 bases agree with TRBD2. Trimming took 0 bases from V and 6 from J; bases not matched to a gene: 12. Germline CDR1 and CDR2: MNHEY and SMNVEV (reference sequence). The CDR3 sequence is 17 residues long. CDR3 sequence: CASSLSILAGKITEQYF. DNA of the CDR3: TGTGCCAGCAGTTTATCGATCCTAGCGGGAAAAATAACCGAGCAGTACTTC.

CDR3 amino acids: CASSDMGTSHTDTQYF. CDR3 DNA sequence: TGTGCCAGCAGTGACATGGGGACTAGCCACACAGATACGCAGTATTTT. The V and J genes are TRBV6-4 and TRBJ2-3, with TRBD2 identical over 9 bases. V dropped 2 bases and J dropped 2; count of bases not matched to a gene: 5. The CDR3 loop spans 16 amino acids. Per the germline V gene, CDR1 is MRHNA and CDR2 is SNTAGT.

The chain joins TRBV7-9 to TRBJ1-1, with a weak D call TRBD1 (5 bases). The germline V gene encodes CDR1 SEHNR and CDR2 FQNEAQ (reference sequence). The ends were cut back, 5 bases at V and 0 bases at J, with 16 bases in the middle. This CDR3 is built from 16 residues. The CDR3 sequence: CASSPPGRMVNTEAFF. The CDR3 nucleotides are TGTGCCAGCAGCCCCCCGGGACGGATGGTGAACACTGAAGCTTTCTTT.

This chain connects TRBV27 to TRBJ2-7; unclear D gene. The CDR3 is 13 residues long. The V end lost 6 bases, the J end lost 1 base, and 10 bases lay between the germline ends. The V gene's germline CDR1 is MNHEY and CDR2 SMNVEV (reference sequence). CDR3 loop: CASSLGQSYEQYF. The CDR3 region has the DNA TGTGCCAGCAGCTTAGGGCAGTCCTACGAGCAGTACTTC.

The J gene is TRBJ1-2, the V gene TRBV19; D is uncertain. The CDR3 consists of 12 residues. The germline V gene encodes CDR1 LNHDA and CDR2 SQIVND (reference sequence). With 7 bases removed from V and 5 bases from J, the gap between germline ends came to 11 bases. The CDR3 reads CASTSVGYGYTF. The CDR3 nucleotides are TGTGCCAGTACCTCGGTGGGATATGGCTACACCTTC.

This chain uses TRBV5-1 with TRBJ2-4, with 10 bases lining up with TRBD1. The germline gives CDR1 SGHRS, CDR2 YFSETQ. This CDR3 comprises 16 residues. The V and J ends lost 3 bases and 0 bases, in that order; junction bases with no gene match: 3. The CDR3 region has the DNA TGCGCCAGCAGCTCGGGACAGGGGCGAGCCAAAAACATTCAGTACTTC. Translating it yields CASSSGQGRAKNIQYF. Combining the CDR3 with reference TRBV5-1 and TRBJ2-4 gives the whole variable domain KAGVTQTPRYLIKTRGQQVTLSCSPISGHRSVSWYQQTPGQGLQFLFEYFSETQRNKGNFPGRFSGRQFSNSRSEMNVSTLELGDSALYLCASSSGQGRAKNIQYFGAGTRLSVL.

This chain joins TRBV10-3 and TRBJ1-1, with TRBD1 matching over 8 bases. V dropped 5 bases and J dropped 0; count of bases not matched to a gene: 5. Germline loops: CDR1 ENHRY, CDR2 SYGVKD. The CDR3 covers 15 residues. For the CDR3, the DNA is TGTGCCATCAGTCCCGGGACAGGTCTGAACACTGAAGCTTTCTTT. This gives the protein CAISPGTGLNTEAFF.

The rearrangement joins TRBV19 to TRBJ2-5, with unresolved D. Germline assignment: CDR1 LNHDA and CDR2 SQIVND (reference sequence). The CDR3 length is 14 residues. V lost 0 bases to trimming and J lost 1 base, with 6 bases between them. In nucleotides, the CDR3 is TGTGCCAGTAGTATAGACCGGTTCCAAGAGACCCAGTACTTC. This translates into CASSIDRFQETQYF.

This clone was seen a single time. This sequence joins TRBV27 and TRBJ2-5; 8 nucleotides align to TRBD2. Germline CDR1 reads MNHEY; CDR2 reads SMNVEV (reference sequence). The CDR3 loop spans 13 amino acids. After removal of 2 bases from V and 7 bases from J, the junction contained 3 bases not matched to a gene. In DNA, the CDR3 is TGTGCCAGCAGTTTAGGGACTAGTGGGACCCAGTACTTC. This sequence encodes CASSLGTSGTQYF.

The CDR3 is CASSPTGQNLDEQYF. CDR3 coding DNA: TGTGCCAGCAGTCCAACCGGACAGAATTTGGACGAGCAGTACTTC. The chain is built from TRBV4-2 and TRBJ2-7, with D possibly matching TRBD1 (6 bases). The CDR3 runs 15 residues. V shed 6 bases and J shed 5 bases, with 20 bases lying between them. Germline V gene sequence: CDR1 LGHNA, CDR2 YNFKEQ.

V and J are TRBV7-9 and TRBJ2-2; D not resolved. The CDR3 loop spans 16 amino acids. The V gene lost 5 bases and the J gene lost 1 base, with 14 bases spanning the gap. Germline-derived CDR1 and CDR2 are SEHNR and FQNEAQ (reference sequence). As DNA, the CDR3 is TGTGCCAGCAGCCCCGTTGAGGCGGTGAACACCGGGGAGCTGTTTTTT. Translating gives CASSPVEAVNTGELFF.

The chain couples TRBV27 to TRBJ1-1; unclear D gene. The V gene's germline CDR1 is MNHEY and CDR2 SMNVEV (reference sequence). V gave up 5 bases and J gave up 1 base, with 8 bases separating them. The length of the CDR3 is 13 residues. The CDR3 here is CASSPSGNTEAFF. The CDR3 region has the DNA TGTGCCAGCAGTCCCTCGGGGAACACTGAAGCTTTCTTT.